This T cell receptor beta chain was obtained from a study of T cell responses to AZD1222 COVID-19 vaccine. CDR3 length: 16 amino acids. The germline gives CDR1 SEHNR, CDR2 FQNEAQ (reference sequence). Unmatched junction bases numbered 6, after V lost 1 base and J lost 3 bases. Study-wide results and limits: White British ancestry dominated among donors, who included more females, and clonal diversity was possibly underestimated.

To note about this clone: Its antigen remains unknown.

Method: immunoSEQ multiplex PCR; TCRdb's copy keeps in-frame clones and lacks some. Of 95,000 to 130,000 clones listed, roughly nine tenths are singletons. V is TRBV7-9 and J is TRBJ1-5, with TRBD1 matching over 7 bases. This TCR was recovered from an adult who received the AZD1222 COVID-19 vaccine. The sequencing used peripheral blood, collected 28 days after the second AZD1222 dose. The CDR3 loop reads CASSLVGDRDNQPQHF. In DNA form, the CDR3 reads TGTGCCAGCAGCTTAGTGGGTGACAGGGACAATCAGCCCCAGCATTTT.